The 6 T cell receptor beta chains presented below share a single source sample, sequenced in a study of cytomegalovirus exposure and HLA in healthy donors. Amplification used 60 Vbeta primers and 13 Jbeta primers. The protocol was immunoSEQ multiplex PCR, while the TCRdb copy is restricted to in-frame clones and leaves out a portion. This sample yields roughly 190,000 clones, of which roughly four fifths are seen a single time; about 3% belongs to the top ten. Material: PBMCs. Receptor source: a woman in her twenties or thirties in good health and CMV-seropositive.

The rearrangement uses TRBV12-5 and TRBJ1-1; unclear D gene. V was trimmed by 0 bases and J by 5 bases, leaving 16 bases between them. In germline, CDR1 is LGHNT, CDR2 FRNRAP. This CDR3 region has 16 residues. The CDR3 sequence is CASGLVKGEVRTEAFF. DNA of the CDR3: TGTGCTAGTGGTTTGGTAAAGGGAGAAGTTAGAACTGAAGCTTTCTTT.

J is TRBJ2-7 and V is TRBV4-2; 7 bases agree with TRBD2. The CDR3 is 15 amino acids. Trimming removed 1 base from V and 4 bases from J; junction bases left unmatched: 7. In germline, CDR1 is LGHNA, CDR2 YNFKEQ. CDR3 loop: CASSQVASGYYEQYF. CDR3 coding DNA: TGTGCCAGCAGCCAAGTAGCTAGCGGCTATTACGAGCAGTACTTC.

CDR3 nucleotides: TGTGCCAGCAGTGATTGGGCCCGGGAGCAGTACTTC. Translating it yields CASSDWAREQYF. This chain joins TRBV2 and TRBJ2-7; the D is unclear. The CDR3 is 12 amino acids. V was trimmed by 3 bases and J by 7 bases, leaving 10 bases between them. Germline V gene sequence: CDR1 SNHLY, CDR2 FYNNEI.

V gene TRBV19 combines with J gene TRBJ2-7, with a weak D call TRBD2 (6 bases). This CDR3 is 15 amino acids long. V was trimmed by 1 base and J by 1 base, leaving 11 bases between them. CDR1 LNHDA and CDR2 SQIVND come from the germline V gene (reference sequence). CDR3 coding DNA: TGTGCCAGTAGTATAGTTGGGCGGGGATCCTACGAGCAGTACTTC. Residues: CASSIVGRGSYEQYF.

As for this clone: This same CDR3 is encoded by further DNA sequences in the sample. The genes are TRBV5-4 and TRBJ2-1; 13 bases match TRBD2. The CDR3 spans 15 residues. CDR1 and CDR2 (germline): SGHNT, YYREEE (reference sequence). J lost 6 bases, V lost 0 bases, and 0 bases had no gene match. The DNA of the CDR3 is TGTGCCAGCAGCTTGGGACTAGCGGGAGGCAATGAGCAGTTCTTC. Translating gives CASSLGLAGGNEQFF.

The count of this clone is one. The chain joins TRBV6-5 to TRBJ2-1; 12 bases fit TRBD2. The CDR3 consists of 16 residues. In germline, CDR1 is MNHEY, CDR2 SVGAGI. The trim removed 4 bases at V and 3 bases at J, leaving 4 bases unmatched. CDR3 in DNA: TGTGCCAGCAGTTCCGGGACTAGCGGGCTCTACAATGAGCAGTTCTTC. Translated, it gives CASSSGTSGLYNEQFF.